This is a list of T cell receptor beta chains from one sample in a study of blood T cell repertoires in COVID-19. The assay was immunoSEQ multiplex PCR, and TCRdb's table has in-frame clones only and misses some. The sample shows 300,000 to 400,000 clones, roughly 88% of them seen only once. Sequenced input: peripheral blood. These receptors came from a woman aged 30 to 39 with COVID-19, enrolled during active disease. Each CDR3 is given with its conserved first and last residue. The D gene is left open where the match is weak. Clone size is shown for a subset of rows, as once, few, many or a class of expanded clone.

j_call cdr3_length d_call clone_size v_call cdr3_aa cdr3_nt
TRBJ2-7 15 TRBD1 - TRBV2 CASSEGGQGLYEQYF TGTGCCAGCAGTGAGGGAGGACAGGGGTTATACGAGCAGTACTTC
TRBJ1-1 13 TRBD1 - TRBV12-3/TRBV12-4 CASSLGTGALAFF TGTGCCAGCAGTTTAGGGACAGGGGCCCTAGCTTTCTTT
TRBJ2-1 14 TRBD1 - TRBV9 CASSQQGQANEQFF TGTGCCAGCAGCCAGCAGGGACAGGCCAATGAGCAGTTCTTC
TRBJ1-6 14 - - TRBV9 CASSEGRGYSPLHF TGTGCCAGCTCGGAGGGACGGGGTTATTCACCCCTCCACTTT
TRBJ2-1 16 TRBD1 - TRBV18 CASSHGQGRMNNEQFF TGTGCCAGCTCACACGGACAGGGGAGGATGAACAATGAGCAGTTCTTC
TRBJ2-1 15 - - TRBV5-6 CASSGEGSAYNEQFF TGTGCCAGCAGCGGAGAGGGTTCGGCCTACAATGAGCAGTTCTTC
TRBJ1-1 12 - - TRBV30 CAWSRVNTEAFF TGTGCCTGGAGTCGGGTGAACACTGAAGCTTTCTTT
TRBJ2-7 12 - - TRBV11-3 CASSLGSYEQYF TGTGCCAGCAGCTTAGGCAGCTACGAGCAGTACTTC
TRBJ1-5 14 - - TRBV24-1 CATSPTGWGKPQHF TGTGCCACCAGTCCCACAGGGTGGGGGAAGCCCCAGCATTTT
TRBJ1-1 13 - few TRBV9 CASSTTGNTEAFF TGTGCCAGCAGCACGACAGGGAACACTGAAGCTTTCTTT
TRBJ2-3 14 - - TRBV5-1 CASSFLTGTDTQYF TGCGCCAGCAGCTTTCTCACGGGCACAGATACGCAGTATTTT
TRBJ2-1 15 TRBD1 few TRBV6-2/TRBV6-3 CASSYSTGEYNEQFF TGTGCCAGCAGTTACTCGACAGGGGAATACAATGAGCAGTTCTTC
TRBJ1-1 14 - - TRBV6-5 CASSYTREGTEAFF TGTGCCAGCAGTTACACCCGTGAGGGCACTGAAGCTTTCTTT
TRBJ1-2 16 TRBD1 - TRBV3-1/TRBV3-2 CASSYLTGGSGYGYTF TGTGCCAGCAGCTACCTGACAGGGGGTTCCGGCTATGGCTACACCTTC
TRBJ1-1 14 TRBD1 - TRBV29-1 CSVTGRTGVTEAFF TGCAGCGTAACCGGTAGGACAGGGGTGACTGAAGCTTTCTTT
TRBJ2-5 16 TRBD2 - TRBV7-9 CASSLDPSGGSETQYF TGTGCCAGCAGCTTAGATCCCAGCGGGGGTTCGGAGACCCAGTACTTC
TRBJ1-5 15 - once TRBV4-1 CASSQVGTGGQPQHF TGCGCCAGCAGCCAAGTTGGGACCGGGGGTCAGCCCCAGCATTTT